These 3 T cell receptor beta chains originate from one sample sequenced in a study of shared clonotypes between healthy human individuals. Sequencing was performed with immunoSEQ multiplex PCR; in TCRdb, only in-frame clones are kept and a portion is missing. Of over a million clones in the sample, around 74% were seen once. The sequencing input was memory CD4+ T cells sorted from blood. The subset: CD45RA-negative fraction. Receptors were obtained from a young man in good health.

The chain recombines TRBV5-5 with TRBJ1-3, with unresolved D. The V gene lost 3 bases and the J gene lost 4 bases, with 11 bases spanning the gap. The CDR3 totals 14 residues. Germline V gene data show CDR1 as SGHKS and CDR2 as YYEKEE (reference sequence). CDR3 protein: CASSSPSQGNTIYF. CDR3 DNA sequence: TGTGCCAGCAGCTCCCCCTCGCAAGGAAACACCATATATTTT.

The genes are TRBV5-6 and TRBJ1-2, with 9 bases identical to TRBD1. Per germline, CDR1 SGHDT and CDR2 YYEEEE. V gave up 0 bases and J gave up 5 bases; unmatched junction bases: 5. The CDR3 loop spans 15 amino acids. DNA for the CDR3: TGTGCCAGCAGCTTGGGGGACAGGGAAGGGTATGGCTACACCTTC. Protein sequence: CASSLGDREGYGYTF.

This clone has a handful of counts. This rearrangement joins TRBV7-8 to TRBJ2-3; TRBD2 matches at 12 bases. With V trimmed by 5 bases and J by 1 base, 4 bases remained unmatched. Germline assignment: CDR1 SGHVS and CDR2 FQNEAQ. The CDR3 length is 16 residues. The CDR3 sequence is CASSPRTSGGTDTQYF. The CDR3 DNA reads as TGTGCCAGCAGCCCCCGGACTAGCGGGGGCACAGATACGCAGTATTTT.